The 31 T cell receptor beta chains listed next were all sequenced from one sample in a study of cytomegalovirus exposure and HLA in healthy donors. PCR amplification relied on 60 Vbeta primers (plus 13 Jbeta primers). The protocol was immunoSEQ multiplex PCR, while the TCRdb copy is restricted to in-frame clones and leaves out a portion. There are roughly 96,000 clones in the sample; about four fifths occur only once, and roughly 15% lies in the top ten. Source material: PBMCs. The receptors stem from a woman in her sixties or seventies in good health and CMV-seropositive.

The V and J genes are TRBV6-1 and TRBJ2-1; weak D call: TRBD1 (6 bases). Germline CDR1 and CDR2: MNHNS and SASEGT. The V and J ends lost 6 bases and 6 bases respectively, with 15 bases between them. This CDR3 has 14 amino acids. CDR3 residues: CASSSWGPVNEQFF. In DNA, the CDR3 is TGTGCCAGCAGCAGCTGGGGGCCGGTCAATGAGCAGTTCTTC.

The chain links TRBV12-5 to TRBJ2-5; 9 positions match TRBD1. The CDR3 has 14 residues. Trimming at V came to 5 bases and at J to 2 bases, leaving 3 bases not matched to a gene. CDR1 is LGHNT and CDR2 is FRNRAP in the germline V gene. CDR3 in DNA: TGTGCTAGTGGTCAAGGGACAGGGCAAGAGACCCAGTACTTC. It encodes CASGQGTGQETQYF.

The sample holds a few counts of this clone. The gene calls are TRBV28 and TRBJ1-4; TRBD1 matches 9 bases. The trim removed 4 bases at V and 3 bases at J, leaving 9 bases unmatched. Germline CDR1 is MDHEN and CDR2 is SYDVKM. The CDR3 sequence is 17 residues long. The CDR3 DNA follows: TGTGCCAGCAGTTATCCCCGGGACAGGGTTTCTAATGAAAAACTGTTTTTT. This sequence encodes CASSYPRDRVSNEKLFF.

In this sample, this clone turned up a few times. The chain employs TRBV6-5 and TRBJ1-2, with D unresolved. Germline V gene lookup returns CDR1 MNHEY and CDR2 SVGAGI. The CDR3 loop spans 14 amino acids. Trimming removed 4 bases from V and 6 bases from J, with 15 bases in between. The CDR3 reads CASSSQNTFDGYTF. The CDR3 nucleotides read TGTGCCAGCAGTTCCCAAAATACTTTTGATGGCTACACCTTC.

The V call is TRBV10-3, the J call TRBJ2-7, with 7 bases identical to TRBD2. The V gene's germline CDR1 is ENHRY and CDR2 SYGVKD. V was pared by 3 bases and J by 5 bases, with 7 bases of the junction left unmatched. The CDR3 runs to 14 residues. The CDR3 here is CAISEVGGPDEQYF. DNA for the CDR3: TGTGCCATCAGTGAAGTGGGAGGGCCCGACGAGCAGTACTTC.

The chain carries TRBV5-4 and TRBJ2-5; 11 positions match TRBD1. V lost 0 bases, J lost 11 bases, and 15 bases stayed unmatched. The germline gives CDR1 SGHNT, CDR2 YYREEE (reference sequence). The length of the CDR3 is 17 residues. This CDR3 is CASSLGGTGGLLREQYF. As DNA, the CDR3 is TGTGCCAGCAGCTTGGGGGGGACAGGGGGACTCCTACGAGAGCAGTACTTC.

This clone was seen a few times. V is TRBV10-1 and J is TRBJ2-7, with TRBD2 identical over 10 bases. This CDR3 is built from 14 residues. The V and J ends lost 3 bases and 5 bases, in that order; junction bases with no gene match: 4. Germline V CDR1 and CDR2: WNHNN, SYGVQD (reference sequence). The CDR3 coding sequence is TGCGCCAGCAGTGAAACTAGCGGGAACGACGAGCAGTACTTC. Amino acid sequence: CASSETSGNDEQYF.

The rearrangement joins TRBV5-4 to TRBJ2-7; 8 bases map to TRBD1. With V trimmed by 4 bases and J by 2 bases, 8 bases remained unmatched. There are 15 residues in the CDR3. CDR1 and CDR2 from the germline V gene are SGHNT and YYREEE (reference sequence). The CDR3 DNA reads TGTGCCAGCAGCCAAGGGACAGGATTTACCTACGAGCAGTACTTC. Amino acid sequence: CASSQGTGFTYEQYF.

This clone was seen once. CDR3 in amino acids: CSVVGTGVETQYF. CDR3 DNA: TGCAGCGTTGTCGGGACAGGGGTAGAGACCCAGTACTTC. The chain carries TRBV29-1 and TRBJ2-5, with 10 bases matching TRBD1. In germline, CDR1 is SQVTM, CDR2 ANQGSEA. This CDR3 comprises 13 residues. J lost 4 bases, V lost 4 bases, and 3 bases had no gene match.

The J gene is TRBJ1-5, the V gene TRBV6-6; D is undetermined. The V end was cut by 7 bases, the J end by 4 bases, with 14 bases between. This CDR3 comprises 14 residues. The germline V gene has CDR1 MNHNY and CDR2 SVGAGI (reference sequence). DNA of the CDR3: TGTGCCAGCACATATAGCAGTTCTAATCAGCCCCAGCATTTT. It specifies CASTYSSSNQPQHF.

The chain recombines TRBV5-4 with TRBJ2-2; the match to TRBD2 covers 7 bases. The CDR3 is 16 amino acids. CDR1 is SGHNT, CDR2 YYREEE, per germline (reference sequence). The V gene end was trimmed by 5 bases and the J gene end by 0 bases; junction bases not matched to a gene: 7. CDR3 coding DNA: TGTGCCAGCAGGTCTGCGGGACTAACGAACACCGGGGAGCTGTTTTTT. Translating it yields CASRSAGLTNTGELFF.

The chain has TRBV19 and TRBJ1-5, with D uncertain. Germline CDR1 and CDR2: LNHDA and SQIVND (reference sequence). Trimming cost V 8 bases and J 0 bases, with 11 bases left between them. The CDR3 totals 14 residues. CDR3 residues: CASDTFYSNQPQHF. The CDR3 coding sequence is TGTGCCAGTGACACTTTCTATAGCAATCAGCCCCAGCATTTT.

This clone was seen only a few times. CDR3 sequence: CASSQVSGGDEQYF. The CDR3, as DNA: TGTGCCAGCAGCCAGGTTAGCGGAGGCGACGAGCAGTACTTC. The chain recombines TRBV11-2 with TRBJ2-7, with a possible D match to TRBD2 (6 bases). The CDR3 is 14 residues long. Germline V CDR1 and CDR2: SGHAT, FQNNGV. The V end lost 5 bases, the J end lost 5 bases, and 16 bases lay between the germline ends.

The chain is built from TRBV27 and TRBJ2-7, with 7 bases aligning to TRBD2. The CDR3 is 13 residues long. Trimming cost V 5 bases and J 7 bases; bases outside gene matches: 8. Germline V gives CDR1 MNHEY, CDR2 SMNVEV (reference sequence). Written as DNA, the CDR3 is TGTGCCAGCAGTCCACGGGGGGTGTGGGAGCAGTACTTC. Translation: CASSPRGVWEQYF.

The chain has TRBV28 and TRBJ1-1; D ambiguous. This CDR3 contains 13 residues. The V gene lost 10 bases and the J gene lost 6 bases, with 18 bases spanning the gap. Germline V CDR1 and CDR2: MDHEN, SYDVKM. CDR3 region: CATNGVPGPEAFF. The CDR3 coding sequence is TGTGCCACAAATGGCGTCCCGGGTCCTGAAGCTTTCTTT.

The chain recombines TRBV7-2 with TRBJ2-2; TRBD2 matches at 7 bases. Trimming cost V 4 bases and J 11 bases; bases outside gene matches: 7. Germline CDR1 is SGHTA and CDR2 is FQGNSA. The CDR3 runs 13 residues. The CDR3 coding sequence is TGTGCCAGCAGCTGGACCCGGGGGGTCGAGCTGTTTTTT. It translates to CASSWTRGVELFF.

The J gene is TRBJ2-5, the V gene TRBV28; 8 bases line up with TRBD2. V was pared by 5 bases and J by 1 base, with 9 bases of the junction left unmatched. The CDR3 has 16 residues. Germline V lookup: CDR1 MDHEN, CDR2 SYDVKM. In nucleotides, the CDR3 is TGTGCCAGCAGTCCCAGGACTAGCCCCGCCCAAGAGACCCAGTACTTC. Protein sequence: CASSPRTSPAQETQYF.

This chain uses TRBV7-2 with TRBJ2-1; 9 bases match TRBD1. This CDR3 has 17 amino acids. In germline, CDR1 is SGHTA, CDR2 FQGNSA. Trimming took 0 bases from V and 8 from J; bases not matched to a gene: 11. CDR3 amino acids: CASSLAHRGRLLYEQFF. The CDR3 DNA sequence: TGTGCCAGCAGCTTAGCGCACAGGGGGCGGCTGCTCTATGAGCAGTTCTTC.

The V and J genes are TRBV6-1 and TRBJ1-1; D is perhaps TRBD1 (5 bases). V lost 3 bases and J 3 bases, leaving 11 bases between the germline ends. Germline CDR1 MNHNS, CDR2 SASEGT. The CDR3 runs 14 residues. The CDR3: CASSEEGTDTEAFF. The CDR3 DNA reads TGTGCCAGCAGTGAGGAGGGGACGGACACTGAAGCTTTCTTT.

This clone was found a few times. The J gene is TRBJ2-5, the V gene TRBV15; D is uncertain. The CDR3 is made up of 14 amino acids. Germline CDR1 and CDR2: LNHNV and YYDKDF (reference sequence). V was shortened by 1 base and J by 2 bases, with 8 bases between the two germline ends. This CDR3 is CATSRGRGQETQYF. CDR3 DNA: TGTGCCACCAGCAGAGGACGCGGACAAGAGACCCAGTACTTC.

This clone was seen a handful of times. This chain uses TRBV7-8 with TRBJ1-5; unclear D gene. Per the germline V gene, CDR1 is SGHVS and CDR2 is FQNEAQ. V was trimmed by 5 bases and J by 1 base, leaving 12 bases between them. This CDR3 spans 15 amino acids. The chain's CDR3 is CASSQRGSSNQPQHF. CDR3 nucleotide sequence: TGTGCCAGCAGCCAGCGGGGAAGCAGCAATCAGCCCCAGCATTTT.

CDR3 DNA sequence: TGTGCCAGCAGCCGGGACACCACCTCCTACGAGCAGTACTTC. Translating gives CASSRDTTSYEQYF. The chain joins TRBV7-3 to TRBJ2-7; the D gene is possibly TRBD1 (6 bases). V lost 5 bases, J lost 0 bases, and 11 bases lay in between. The CDR3 runs to 14 residues. Per the germline V gene, CDR1 is SGHTA and CDR2 is FQGTGA.

For the CDR3, the DNA is TGTGCCAGCAGCTTGGGACAGGGGTCGAAGGAGCAGTTCTTC. Residues: CASSLGQGSKEQFF. The chain employs TRBV5-5 and TRBJ2-1; 8 positions match TRBD1. Trimming took 0 bases from V and 10 from J; bases not matched to a gene: 6. The CDR3 spans 14 residues. Looked up from germline, CDR1 is SGHKS and CDR2 is YYEKEE (reference sequence).

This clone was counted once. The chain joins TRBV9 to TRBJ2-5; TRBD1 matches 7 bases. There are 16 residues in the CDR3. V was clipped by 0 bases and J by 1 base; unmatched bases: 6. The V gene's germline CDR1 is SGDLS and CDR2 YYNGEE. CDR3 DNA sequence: TGTGCCAGCAGCGTAGAAGTGACAGGGACCCAAGAGACCCAGTACTTC. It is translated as CASSVEVTGTQETQYF.

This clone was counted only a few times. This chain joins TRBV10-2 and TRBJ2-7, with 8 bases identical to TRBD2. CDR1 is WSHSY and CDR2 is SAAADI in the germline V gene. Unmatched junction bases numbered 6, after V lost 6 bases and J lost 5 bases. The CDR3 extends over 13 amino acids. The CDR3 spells CASSGTSGNEQYF. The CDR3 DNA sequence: TGCGCCAGCAGCGGTACTAGCGGTAACGAGCAGTACTTC.

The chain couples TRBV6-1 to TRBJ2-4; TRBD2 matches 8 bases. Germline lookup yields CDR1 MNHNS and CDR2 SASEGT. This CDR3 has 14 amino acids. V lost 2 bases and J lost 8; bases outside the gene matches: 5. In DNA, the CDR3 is TGTGCCAGCAGTGAACGAAGCGGGAGCTACATTCAGTACTTC. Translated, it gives CASSERSGSYIQYF.

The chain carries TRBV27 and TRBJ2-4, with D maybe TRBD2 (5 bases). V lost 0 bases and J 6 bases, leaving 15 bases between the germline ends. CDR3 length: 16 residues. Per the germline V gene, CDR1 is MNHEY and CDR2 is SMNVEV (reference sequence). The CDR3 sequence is CASSLSVGGRLNIQYF. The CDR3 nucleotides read TGTGCCAGCAGTTTATCGGTAGGCGGGCGGTTAAACATTCAGTACTTC.

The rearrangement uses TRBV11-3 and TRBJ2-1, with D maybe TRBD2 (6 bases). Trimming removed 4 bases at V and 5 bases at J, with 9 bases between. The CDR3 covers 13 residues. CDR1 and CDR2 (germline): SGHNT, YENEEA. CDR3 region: CASSWGTDNEQFF. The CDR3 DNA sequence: TGTGCCAGCAGCTGGGGGACTGACAATGAGCAGTTCTTC. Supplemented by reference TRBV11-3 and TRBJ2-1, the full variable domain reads EAGVVQSPRYKIIEKKQPVAFWCNPISGHNTLYWYLQNLGQGPELLIRYENEEAVDDSQLPKDRFSAERLKGVDSTLKIQPAELGDSAVYLCASSWGTDNEQFFGPGTRLTVL.

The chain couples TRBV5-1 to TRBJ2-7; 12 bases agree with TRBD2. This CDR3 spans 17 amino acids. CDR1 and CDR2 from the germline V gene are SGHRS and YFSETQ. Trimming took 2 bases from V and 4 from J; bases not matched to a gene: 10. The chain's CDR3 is CASSFGSLAGGRYEQYF. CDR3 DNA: TGCGCCAGCAGCTTCGGGTCCCTAGCGGGGGGGCGGTACGAGCAGTACTTC. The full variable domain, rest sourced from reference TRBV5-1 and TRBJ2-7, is KAGVTQTPRYLIKTRGQQVTLSCSPISGHRSVSWYQQTPGQGLQFLFEYFSETQRNKGNFPGRFSGRQFSNSRSEMNVSTLELGDSALYLCASSFGSLAGGRYEQYFGPGTRLTVT.

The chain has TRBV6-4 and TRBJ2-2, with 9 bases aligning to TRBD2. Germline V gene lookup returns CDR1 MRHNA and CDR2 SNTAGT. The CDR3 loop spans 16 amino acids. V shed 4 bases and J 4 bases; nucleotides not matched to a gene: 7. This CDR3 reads CASSVIAGVATGELFF. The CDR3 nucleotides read TGTGCCAGCAGTGTTATAGCGGGAGTGGCCACCGGGGAGCTGTTTTTT.

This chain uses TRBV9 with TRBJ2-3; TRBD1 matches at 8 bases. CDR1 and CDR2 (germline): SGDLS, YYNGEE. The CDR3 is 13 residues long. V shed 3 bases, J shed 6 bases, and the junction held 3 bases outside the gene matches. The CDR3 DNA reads TGTGCCAGCAGCGCAGGACAGGGCGATACGCAGTATTTT. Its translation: CASSAGQGDTQYF.